This T cell receptor beta chain was sequenced for a study of T cell responses to AZD1222 COVID-19 vaccine. Regarding the study as a whole: At study baseline, merely a handful of AZD1222 recipients were seropositive. A mostly white British donor set with more females was recruited, and clonal diversity was possibly underestimated. Among vaccine-associated CD4 TCRs, coverage spanned spike, with dominance at 160-218 and 743-854. Repertoire sampling happened only post peak T cell response.

Repertoires were generated with immunoSEQ multiplex PCR, while TCRdb's copy carries only in-frame clones and drops some. The sample yields tens of thousands of clones, roughly 80% seen once. Details on this clone: Its matching antigen is unknown.

This specimen consisted of peripheral blood, obtained on day 0 of MenACWY control vaccination. This clonotype originated in an adult in good health.

DNA of the CDR3: TGTGCCAGCAGTGATTTTCCGAACACTGAAGCTTTCTTT. Amino acids: CASSDFPNTEAFF. The chain is built from TRBV7-9 and TRBJ1-1; D unresolved. V gave up 6 bases and J gave up 1 base, with 9 bases separating them. CDR3 size: 13 residues. Germline lookup yields CDR1 SEHNR and CDR2 FQNEAQ (reference sequence).